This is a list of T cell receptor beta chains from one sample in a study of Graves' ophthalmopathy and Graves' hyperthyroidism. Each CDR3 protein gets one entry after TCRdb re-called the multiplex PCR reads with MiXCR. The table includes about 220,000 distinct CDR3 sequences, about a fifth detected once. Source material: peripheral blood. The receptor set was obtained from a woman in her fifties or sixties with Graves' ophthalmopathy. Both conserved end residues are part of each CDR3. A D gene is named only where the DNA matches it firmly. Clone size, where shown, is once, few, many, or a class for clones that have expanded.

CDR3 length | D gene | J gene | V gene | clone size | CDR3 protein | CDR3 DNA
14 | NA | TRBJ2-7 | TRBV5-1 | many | CASSLDRTGGEQYF | TGCGCCAGCAGCTTAGACCGGACCGGCGGCGAGCAGTACTTC
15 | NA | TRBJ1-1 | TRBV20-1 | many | CSARAGMGGITEAFF | TGCAGTGCTAGAGCGGGTATGGGGGGGATCACTGAAGCTTTCTTT
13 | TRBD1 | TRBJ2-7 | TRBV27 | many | CASSYRGLSEQYF | TGTGCCAGCAGTTACAGGGGGCTCAGCGAGCAGTACTTC
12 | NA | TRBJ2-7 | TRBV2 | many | CAIRVDSYEQYF | TGTGCCATCAGGGTGGATTCCTACGAGCAGTACTTC
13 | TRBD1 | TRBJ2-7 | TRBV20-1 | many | CSARTGGKHEQYF | TGCAGTGCTAGGACAGGGGGTAAACACGAGCAGTACTTC
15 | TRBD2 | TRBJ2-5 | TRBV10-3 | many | CAISDSSGSGGTQYF | TGTGCCATCAGTGATTCTAGCGGGAGCGGTGGGACCCAGTACTTC
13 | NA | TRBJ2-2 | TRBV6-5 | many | CASKQGDTGELFF | TGTGCCAGCAAACAGGGAGATACCGGGGAGCTGTTTTTT
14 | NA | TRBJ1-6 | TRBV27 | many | CASKLREYNSPLHF | TGTGCCAGCAAACTCCGGGAGTATAATTCACCCCTCCACTTT
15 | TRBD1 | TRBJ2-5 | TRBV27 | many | CASSPYRGNQETQYF | TGTGCCAGCAGTCCGTACAGGGGCAACCAAGAGACCCAGTACTTC
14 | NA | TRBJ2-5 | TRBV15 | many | CATSTGAAGETQYF | TGTGCCACCAGCACTGGGGCGGCCGGAGAGACCCAGTACTTC
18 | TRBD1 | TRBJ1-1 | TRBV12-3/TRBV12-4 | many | CAGSLGGRGTSTGTEAFF | TGTGCCGGCAGTTTAGGGGGCAGGGGGACCTCAACCGGCACTGAAGCTTTCTTT
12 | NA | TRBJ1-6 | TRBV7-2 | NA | CASSLGTAFLHF | TGTGCCAGCAGCTTAGGCACAGCTTTCCTCCACTTT
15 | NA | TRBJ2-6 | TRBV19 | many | CASELSPAGANVLTF | TGTGCCAGTGAACTAAGCCCTGCTGGGGCCAACGTCCTGACTTTC
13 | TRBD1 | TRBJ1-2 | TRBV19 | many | CASRDRAAYGYTF | TGTGCCAGTAGAGACAGGGCGGCCTATGGCTACACCTTC
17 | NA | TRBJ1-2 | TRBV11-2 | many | CASRPIIRGPGNYGYTF | TGTGCCAGCAGACCTATAATAAGGGGTCCCGGTAACTATGGCTACACCTTC
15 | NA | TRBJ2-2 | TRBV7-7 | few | CASSQGRRDTGELFF | TGTGCTAGCAGCCAGGGCCGGCGGGACACCGGGGAGCTGTTTTTT
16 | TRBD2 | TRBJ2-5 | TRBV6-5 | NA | CASSYSLAGGKETQYF | TGTGCCAGCAGTTACTCTCTAGCGGGAGGAAAAGAGACCCAGTACTTC
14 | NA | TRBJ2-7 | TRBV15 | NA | CATSRDGPRDEQYF | TGTGCCACCAGCAGAGATGGGCCGCGCGACGAGCAGTACTTC
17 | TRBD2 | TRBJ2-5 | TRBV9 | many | CASSVGMSSGNQETQYF | TGTGCCAGCAGCGTAGGAATGTCTAGCGGAAACCAAGAGACCCAGTACTTC
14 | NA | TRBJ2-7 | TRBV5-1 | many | CASSLRSGSYEQYF | TGCGCCAGCAGCTTGAGGAGCGGCTCCTACGAGCAGTACTTC
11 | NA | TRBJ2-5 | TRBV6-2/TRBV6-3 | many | CASKYRETQYF | TGTGCCAGCAAGTACAGGGAGACCCAGTACTTC
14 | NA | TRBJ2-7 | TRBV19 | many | CASSTVTLGAEQYF | TGTGCCAGTAGTACAGTCACTCTGGGGGCCGAGCAGTACTTC
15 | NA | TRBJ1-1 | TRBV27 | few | CASRTTFGATLEAFF | TGTGCCAGCAGAACCACCTTTGGGGCGACCCTTGAAGCTTTCTTT
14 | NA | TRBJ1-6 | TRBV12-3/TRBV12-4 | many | CASRQSSYNSPLHF | TGTGCCAGTCGACAGAGCTCCTATAATTCACCCCTCCACTTT
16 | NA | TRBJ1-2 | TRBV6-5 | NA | CASSYSPSPLLYGYTF | TGTGCCAGCAGTTACTCCCCGAGTCCTCTCCTCTATGGCTACACCTTC
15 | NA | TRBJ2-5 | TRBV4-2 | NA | CASSNSRDGRSAQYF | TGTGCCAGCAGCAACTCCCGGGACGGAAGATCGGCCCAGTACTTC
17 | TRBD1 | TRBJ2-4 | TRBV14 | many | CASSQGVPGTAKNIQYF | TGTGCCAGCAGCCAAGGAGTCCCCGGGACAGCAAAAAACATTCAGTACTTC
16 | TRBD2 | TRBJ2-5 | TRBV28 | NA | CASTIPGGRFQETQYF | TGTGCCAGCACCATACCAGGCGGGAGGTTCCAAGAGACCCAGTACTTC
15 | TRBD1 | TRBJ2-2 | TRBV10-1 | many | CASSEWTGATGELFF | TGCGCCAGCAGTGAATGGACAGGGGCAACCGGGGAGCTGTTTTTT
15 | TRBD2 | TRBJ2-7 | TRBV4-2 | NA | CASSQPSGNSYEQYF | TGTGCCAGCAGCCAACCTAGCGGAAACTCCTACGAGCAGTACTTC
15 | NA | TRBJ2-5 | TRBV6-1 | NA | CASSNFRGSQETQYF | TGTGCCAGCAGCAACTTCAGGGGCTCCCAAGAGACCCAGTACTTC